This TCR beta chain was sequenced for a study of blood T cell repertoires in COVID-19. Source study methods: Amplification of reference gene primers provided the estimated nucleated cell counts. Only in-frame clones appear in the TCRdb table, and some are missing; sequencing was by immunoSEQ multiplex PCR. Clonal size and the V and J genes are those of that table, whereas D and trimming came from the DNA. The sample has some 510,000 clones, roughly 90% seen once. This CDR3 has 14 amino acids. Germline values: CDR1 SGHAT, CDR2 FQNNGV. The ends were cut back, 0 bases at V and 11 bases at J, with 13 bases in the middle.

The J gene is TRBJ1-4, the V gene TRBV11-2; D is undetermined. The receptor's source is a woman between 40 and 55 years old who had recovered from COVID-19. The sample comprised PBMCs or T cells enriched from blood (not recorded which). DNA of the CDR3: TGTGCCAGCAGCTTAGATATCGCCGGAGGGAAACTGTTTTTT. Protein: CASSLDIAGGKLFF.